This TCR beta chain stems from a study of T-cell reconstitution after alpha-beta-depleted transplantation in children. The CDR3 has 16 amino acids. With 4 bases clipped from V and 4 bases from J, the junction kept 11 bases outside the gene matches. As to this clonotype: This may be a read error, as it is one base from a much larger clone.

Preparation of the TCRbeta library used unique molecular identifiers. TCRdb passed the PCR reads through MiXCR, listing each CDR3 protein once. The table includes about 540,000 distinct CDR3 sequences, around 19% detected once. This sequence was found in a human donor who donated a stem cell graft to a child with acute lymphoblastic leukemia. Source: PBMCs from the stem cell graft donor, taken from the stem cell graft. The chain has TRBV12-3 or TRBV12-4 and TRBJ2-3; 7 bases align to TRBD1. The CDR3 here is CASSSDRPNEADTQYF. Here the CDR3 DNA reads TGTGCCAGCAGTTCGGACAGGCCCAATGAGGCAGATACGCAGTATTTT.